These T cell receptor beta chains were read from a single sample in a study of monozygotic twins with inflammatory bowel disease. After re-calling the 5' RACE reads, TCRdb lists one entry per CDR3 protein, DNA absent. Found here are approximately 200,000 distinct CDR3 sequences; the top ten clones hold roughly 1.5%. Sample: blood. The receptors come from a human donor with ulcerative colitis or Crohn's disease, or a healthy co-twin of an affected twin (not recorded which). The CDR3 runs from the conserved cysteine through the conserved F or W.

>TRBJ1-1|TRBV5-1
CASSARTARMNTEAFF
>TRBJ1-1|TRBV20-1
CSQQGRVTEAFF
>TRBJ1-1|TRBV29-1
CSAARGTNTEAFF
>TRBJ1-1|TRBV27
CASNSQGPPSAFF
>TRBJ2-7|TRBV18
CASSPTTGTYEQYF
>TRBJ2-2|TRBV7-9
CASSYLTGELFF
>TRBJ2-2|TRBV7-3
CASSLTYSNTGELFF
>TRBJ2-7|TRBV21-1
CASSNDYTGVRHPYEQYF
>TRBJ1-2|TRBV5-1
CASSLMAPTDGYTF
>TRBJ1-1|TRBV7-8
CASSDSTEAFF
>TRBJ2-1|TRBV19
CASSKRTGDNEQFF
>TRBJ2-1|TRBV20-1
CSAREDYRQFF
>TRBJ2-1|TRBV3-1
CASSHVRDRGRNEQFF
>TRBJ2-1|TRBV7-9
CASSQTYQGRGLNEQFF
>TRBJ2-3|TRBV6-4
CASSRDPPSDTQYF
>TRBJ1-1|TRBV6-1
CASIPGTGVSEAFF
>TRBJ2-3|TRBV7-2
CASSPGFADTQYF
>TRBJ2-4|TRBV5-8
CASSLAGMAKNIQYF
>TRBJ1-5|TRBV5-1
CASSLDSNSNQPQHF
>TRBJ1-5|TRBV20-1
CSAEGGGNQPQHF
>TRBJ2-2|TRBV7-8
CASSSDRTGELFF
>TRBJ1-5|TRBV7-8
CASSPGGYQPQHF
>TRBJ2-3|TRBV20-1
CSARDHGAGATDTQYF